This TCR beta chain is from a study of radiotherapy plus CTLA-4 blockade in lung cancer. Germline CDR1 reads SGHRS; CDR2 reads YFSETQ. V was clipped by 2 bases and J by 7 bases, with 15 bases between them. This CDR3 comprises 15 residues. Chemo-refractory metastatic non-small-cell lung cancer patients underwent focal radiation alongside CTLA-4 blockade with ipilimumab. Produced via immunoSEQ multiplex PCR; TCRdb's table is partial and in-frame only. This table has 35,000 to 45,000 clones, just under 75% appearing once. This TCR came from a human donor with non-small cell lung cancer who had stable disease on radiotherapy plus ipilimumab. This material consisted of peripheral blood, taken from a patient treated with radiotherapy plus ipilimumab. The rearrangement links TRBV5-1 to TRBJ1-4; weak D call: TRBD1 (5 bases). This CDR3 is CASSLGGAQSEKLFF. DNA for the CDR3: TGCGCCAGCAGCTTAGGCGGGGCCCAGAGTGAAAAACTGTTTTTT.